The 24 T cell receptor beta chains below all came from one sample that was sequenced in a study of blood T cells in healthy people across ages. A second PCR of 7 to 11 cycles used a sample-barcoded 5' primer and a J-beta primer mix. TCRdb used MiXCR to reprocess the 5' RACE reads, holding one entry per CDR3 protein. This sample has fewer than 900,000 distinct CDR3 sequences, with under 40% found just once. The specimen sequenced was blood. These receptors all come from a man between 18 and 29 years old in good health.

This chain uses TRBV5-6 with TRBJ2-2; 16 positions match TRBD2. Germline trimming cut 4 bases from V and 1 base from J; bases unmatched to any gene: 1. This CDR3 has 17 amino acids. The germline V gene has CDR1 SGHDT and CDR2 YYEEEE. Here the CDR3 reads CASSGTSGGENTGELFF. The CDR3, as DNA: TGTGCCAGCAGCGGGACTAGCGGGGGGGAGAACACCGGGGAGCTGTTTTTT.

This clonotype occurred a few times. The V and J genes are TRBV2 and TRBJ2-1, with 7 positions matching TRBD1. Germline V lookup: CDR1 SNHLY, CDR2 FYNNEI. This CDR3 contains 14 residues. Germline trimming cut 7 bases from V and 5 bases from J; bases unmatched to any gene: 8. The CDR3 here is CASTKTGSDNEQFF. CDR3 nucleotide sequence: TGTGCCAGCACCAAGACAGGGTCTGACAATGAGCAGTTCTTC.

This clonotype was counted a few times. The gene calls are TRBV7-6 and TRBJ2-1; D gene uncertain. Trimming removed 5 bases at V and 3 bases at J, with 8 bases between. Germline V CDR1 and CDR2: SGHVS, FNYEAQ. This CDR3 has 13 amino acids. The CDR3 reads CASSAQLYNEQFF. The DNA of the CDR3 is TGTGCCAGCAGCGCCCAGCTCTACAATGAGCAGTTCTTC.

This clonotype was counted between two and nine times. The chain uses TRBV6-5 and TRBJ1-1, with D tentatively TRBD1 (5 bases). The CDR3 extends over 15 amino acids. V lost 4 bases, J lost 4 bases, and 16 bases lay in between. Germline CDR1 and CDR2: MNHEY and SVGAGI. The CDR3 here is CASSSAGLQGTEAFF. The CDR3 DNA sequence: TGTGCCAGCAGTTCCGCCGGACTGCAGGGCACTGAAGCTTTCTTT.

V gene TRBV20-1 combines with J gene TRBJ2-1; TRBD2 matches 8 bases. TRBJ2-7 explains the end of the DNA better; the J call may be wrong. Germline CDR1 DFQATT, CDR2 SNEGSKA (reference sequence). The CDR3 has 15 amino acids. CDR3 coding DNA: TGCAGTGCTATAGTCGGGCGGGGGGCCTTTAGCGAGCAGTACTTC. Translation gives CSAIVGRGAFSEQYF.

This CDR3 is CASRPSGQAASYNEQYF. CDR3 DNA sequence: TGTGCCAGCAGACCCTCTGGACAGGCTGCCTCCTACAATGAGCAGTACTTC. The J gene is TRBJ2-5, the V gene TRBV21-1; TRBD1 is the table's D call, not checked against the DNA. TRBV21-1 is assigned pseudogene status. This CDR3 contains 17 residues.

The genes are TRBV18 and TRBJ1-1; a possible D gene is TRBD1 (5 bases). Per the germline V gene, CDR1 is KGHSH and CDR2 is LQKENI. The CDR3 totals 14 residues. V lost 6 bases, J lost 1 base, and 12 bases lay in between. Here the CDR3 DNA reads TGTGCCAGCTCGGGCGATGGGGGGAACACTGAAGCTTTCTTT. Amino acids: CASSGDGGNTEAFF.

The chain combines TRBV19 with TRBJ2-2; 11 nucleotides agree with TRBD1. Germline CDR1 reads LNHDA; CDR2 reads SQIVND (reference sequence). Trimming took 5 bases from V and 3 from J; bases not matched to a gene: 8. The CDR3 is 17 residues long. The CDR3 loop is CASSVSGQGVDTGELFF. DNA of the CDR3: TGTGCCAGTAGTGTCTCGGGACAGGGGGTAGACACCGGGGAGCTGTTTTTT.

This rearrangement joins TRBV9 to TRBJ1-2; no definite D call. V dropped 0 bases and J dropped 6 bases, with 15 bases sitting between them. The CDR3 is 15 residues long. Germline assignment: CDR1 SGDLS and CDR2 YYNGEE. The CDR3, as DNA: TGTGCCAGCAGCGTAGCAATTGGGCCAAACCATGGCTACACCTTC. It yields the protein CASSVAIGPNHGYTF.

The rearrangement joins TRBV27 to TRBJ1-5; D gene uncertain. Trimming removed 4 bases at V and 6 bases at J, with 7 bases between. This CDR3 spans 12 amino acids. Germline-derived CDR1 and CDR2 are MNHEY and SMNVEV (reference sequence). The CDR3 is CASSSGLQPQHF. The CDR3 nucleotides are TGTGCCAGCAGTTCAGGTCTTCAGCCCCAGCATTTT.

This clonotype was recorded a few times. The chain combines TRBV4-1 with TRBJ2-1, with 9 bases matching TRBD2. In germline, CDR1 is MGHRA, CDR2 YSYEKL. The CDR3 runs 16 residues. V dropped 1 base and J dropped 3; count of bases not matched to a gene: 4. CDR3 in amino acids: CASSQGSSGVYNEQFF. The CDR3 coding sequence is TGCGCCAGCAGCCAAGGCTCTAGCGGGGTCTACAATGAGCAGTTCTTC.

The chain combines TRBV7-2 with TRBJ2-1; 10 bases are shared with TRBD2. Looked up from germline, CDR1 is SGHTA and CDR2 is FQGNSA. The CDR3 has 15 amino acids. J gave up 3 bases and V 5 bases, and 4 bases lay outside the gene matches. The CDR3 DNA reads TGTGCCAGCAGCGTAAGCGGGGGGGTCTACAATGAGCAGTTCTTC. Protein product: CASSVSGGVYNEQFF.

This clonotype is a singleton in its sample. The J gene is TRBJ2-2, the V gene TRBV5-1, with 11 nucleotides matching TRBD2. V shed 4 bases and J 0 bases; nucleotides not matched to a gene: 11. The CDR3 runs 19 residues. Germline CDR1 is SGHRS and CDR2 is YFSETQ. In DNA, the CDR3 is TGCGCCAGCAGCCTTACGGGACTAGCGGATTACACGAACACCGGGGAGCTGTTTTTT. Translated: CASSLTGLADYTNTGELFF. Supplemented by reference TRBV5-1 and TRBJ2-2, the full variable domain reads KAGVTQTPRYLIKTRGQQVTLSCSPISGHRSVSWYQQTPGQGLQFLFEYFSETQRNKGNFPGRFSGRQFSNSRSEMNVSTLELGDSALYLCASSLTGLADYTNTGELFFGEGSRLTVL.

This clonotype was observed once. One base away lies a much larger clone, so this may be a sequencing read error. This chain connects TRBV12-3 or TRBV12-4 to TRBJ2-3, with 7 bases identical to TRBD1. CDR3 size: 13 residues. The V gene end was trimmed by 5 bases and the J gene end by 4 bases; junction bases not matched to a gene: 3. The chain's CDR3 is CASSDRASDTQYF. The CDR3 DNA sequence: TGTGCCAGCAGTGACAGGGCGTCAGATACGCAGTATTTT.

This clonotype appeared a few times. This chain connects TRBV2 to TRBJ2-7; D is ambiguous. This CDR3 contains 12 residues. The germline V gene encodes CDR1 SNHLY and CDR2 FYNNEI. Trimming pared 6 bases from V and 2 bases from J, leaving 8 bases between. This CDR3 reads CASRDGPYEQYF. The DNA of the CDR3 is TGTGCCAGCAGGGACGGTCCCTACGAGCAGTACTTC.

This clonotype was recorded a few times. The chain combines TRBV20-1 with TRBJ2-3, with TRBD2 matching over 7 bases. This CDR3 has 13 residues. CDR1 is DFQATT and CDR2 is SNEGSKA in the germline V gene (reference sequence). Losses at the gene ends were 7 bases for V and 1 base for J; bases not matched to a gene: 5. The CDR3 spells CSVPGRGTDTQYF. In DNA, the CDR3 is TGCAGTGTCCCGGGGAGGGGCACAGATACGCAGTATTTT.

This clonotype has more than one count but fewer than ten. This rearrangement joins TRBV2 to TRBJ1-2; 8 bases align to TRBD1. Germline trimming cut 6 bases from V and 5 bases from J; bases unmatched to any gene: 8. The germline CDR1 and CDR2 sequences are SNHLY and FYNNEI. This CDR3 comprises 14 residues. CDR3 loop: CASRDQGAGYGYTF. CDR3 bases: TGTGCCAGCAGAGACCAGGGGGCTGGGTATGGCTACACCTTC.

In its sample, this clonotype was seen many times. The chain combines TRBV12-3 or TRBV12-4 with TRBJ1-1; maybe TRBD1 (6 bases). The CDR3 contains 12 residues. Trimming cost V 6 bases and J 5 bases, with 10 bases left between them. Written as DNA, the CDR3 is TGTGCCAGCAGCCCGACAGGAACTGAAGCTTTCTTT. Translation: CASSPTGTEAFF.

The V call is TRBV6-2 or TRBV6-3, the J call TRBJ2-7; the D is unclear. CDR1 and CDR2 (germline): MNHEY, SVGEGT. The CDR3 is made up of 15 amino acids. The germline V and J ends were trimmed by 6 bases and 7 bases, with 22 bases remaining between them. The CDR3 reads CASSSWSDGRWEQYF. The CDR3 nucleotides are TGTGCCAGCAGCTCCTGGTCAGACGGACGATGGGAGCAGTACTTC.

Ten or more counts support this clonotype. CDR3 loop: CASSLRPGTFSYEQYF. CDR3 DNA sequence: TGTGCCAGCAGTTTAAGACCAGGGACATTTTCCTACGAGCAGTACTTC. The chain combines TRBV12-3 or TRBV12-4 with TRBJ2-7; D is possibly TRBD1 (6 bases). The CDR3 runs to 16 residues. The V gene lost 2 bases and the J gene lost 1 base, with 15 bases spanning the gap.

The chain recombines TRBV7-2 with TRBJ2-2; 10 bases align to TRBD2. The germline V gene has CDR1 SGHTA and CDR2 FQGNSA. The CDR3 length is 17 residues. Trimming cost V 4 bases and J 0 bases; bases outside gene matches: 5. The CDR3 is CASSSSTSGTNTGELFF. DNA for the CDR3: TGTGCCAGCAGCTCCTCCACTAGCGGGACGAACACCGGGGAGCTGTTTTTT.

This clonotype was recorded a few times. The rearrangement joins TRBV4-3 to TRBJ2-1; 8 nucleotides align to TRBD2. The germline gives CDR1 LGHNA, CDR2 YSLEER. V shed 0 bases and J 7 bases; nucleotides not matched to a gene: 11. There are 17 residues in the CDR3. Written as DNA, the CDR3 is TGCGCCAGCAGCCAAGATGGATACGGGGGGGCCGCAAATGAGCAGTTCTTC. Translating gives CASSQDGYGGAANEQFF.

This sequence joins TRBV5-1 and TRBJ1-3, with TRBD1 matching 7 bases. The CDR3 consists of 13 residues. Germline lookup yields CDR1 SGHRS and CDR2 YFSETQ. V lost 0 bases, J lost 8 bases, and 2 bases stayed unmatched. This CDR3 reads CASSLDRGYTIYF. The CDR3 bases are TGCGCCAGCAGCTTGGACAGGGGATACACCATATATTTT.

Ten or more counts support this clonotype. This chain links TRBV5-1 with TRBJ2-3; tentative D call: TRBD2 (5 bases). Trimming stripped 7 bases from V and 0 bases from J, with 15 bases between. CDR3 size: 15 residues. Looked up from germline, CDR1 is SGHRS and CDR2 is YFSETQ. The CDR3 sequence is CASRNEGDSTDTQYF. DNA for the CDR3: TGCGCCAGCCGTAACGAGGGAGACAGCACAGATACGCAGTATTTT.